This T cell receptor beta chain was documented in a study of T cells in Graves' hyperthyroidism and ophthalmopathy. Template material for amplifying TCR beta CDR3 regions consisted of RNA transcripts. The HTBI primer set drove a first-round RT-PCR of the TCR CDR3. TCRdb reprocessed the multiplex PCR reads with MiXCR, giving one entry per CDR3 protein. Here the sample spans 300,000 to 450,000 distinct CDR3 sequences, about 15% being singletons. Stability of Graves' hyperthyroidism was defined as absent ophthalmopathy progression within 18 months. Those with hyperthyroidism were 18 to 65 years old, newly diagnosed, and ill for under 2 months. More than 9.5 ml fresh peripheral blood yielded the PBMCs. What was sequenced was blood. The sequence was obtained from a woman aged 30 to 39 with Graves' hyperthyroidism.

CDR3 loop: CASSGYTGDSYEQFF. In nucleotides, the CDR3 is TGTGCCAGCAGTGGATACACAGGGGATTCCTACGAGCAGTTCTTC. The chain uses TRBV6-1 and TRBJ2-7, with TRBD1 identical over 7 bases. The DNA end is more similar to TRBJ2-1, so the J call may be wrong. The CDR3 length is 15 residues. Germline V gene data show CDR1 as MNHNS and CDR2 as SASEGT.